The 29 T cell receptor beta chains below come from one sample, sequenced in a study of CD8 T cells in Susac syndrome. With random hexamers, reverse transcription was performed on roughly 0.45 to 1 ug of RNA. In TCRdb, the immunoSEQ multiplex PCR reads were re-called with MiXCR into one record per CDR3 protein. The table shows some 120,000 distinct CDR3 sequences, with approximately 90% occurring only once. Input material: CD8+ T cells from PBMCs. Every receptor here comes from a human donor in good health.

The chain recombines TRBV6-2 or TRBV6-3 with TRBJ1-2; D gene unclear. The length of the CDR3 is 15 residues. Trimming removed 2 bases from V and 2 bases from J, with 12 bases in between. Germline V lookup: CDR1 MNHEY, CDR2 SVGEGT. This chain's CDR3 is CASSYRRGTNYGYTF. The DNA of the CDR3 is TGTGCCAGCAGTTACCGGCGGGGTACAAACTATGGCTACACCTTC.

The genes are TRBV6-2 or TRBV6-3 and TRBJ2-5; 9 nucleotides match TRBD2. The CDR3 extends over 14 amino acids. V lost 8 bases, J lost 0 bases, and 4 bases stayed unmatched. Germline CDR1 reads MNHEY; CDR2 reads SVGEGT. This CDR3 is CASFSGRHQETQYF. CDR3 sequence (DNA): TGTGCCAGCTTCAGCGGGAGGCACCAAGAGACCCAGTACTTC.

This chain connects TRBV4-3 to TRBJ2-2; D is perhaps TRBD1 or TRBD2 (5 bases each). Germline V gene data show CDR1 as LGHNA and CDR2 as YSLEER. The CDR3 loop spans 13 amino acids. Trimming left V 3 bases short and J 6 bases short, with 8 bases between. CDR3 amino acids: CASSHEGSGELFF. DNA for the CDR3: TGCGCCAGCAGCCACGAGGGGTCCGGGGAGCTGTTTTTT.

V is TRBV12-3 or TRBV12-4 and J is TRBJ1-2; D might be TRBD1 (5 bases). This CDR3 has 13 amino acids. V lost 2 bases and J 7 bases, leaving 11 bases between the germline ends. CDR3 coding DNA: TGTGCCAGCAGTTTATCCGGGGGTTTTGGCTACACCTTC. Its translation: CASSLSGGFGYTF.

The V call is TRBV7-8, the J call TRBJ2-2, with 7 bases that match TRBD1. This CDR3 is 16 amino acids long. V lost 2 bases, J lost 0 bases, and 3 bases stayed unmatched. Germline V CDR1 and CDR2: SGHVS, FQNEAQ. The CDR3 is CASSLWQGANTGELFF. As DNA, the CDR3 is TGTGCCAGCAGCTTATGGCAGGGGGCGAACACCGGGGAGCTGTTTTTT.

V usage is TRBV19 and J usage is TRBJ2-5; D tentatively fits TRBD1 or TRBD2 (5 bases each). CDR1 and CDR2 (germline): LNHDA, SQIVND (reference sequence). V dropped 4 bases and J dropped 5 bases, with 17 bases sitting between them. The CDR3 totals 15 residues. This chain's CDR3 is CASSNPGGGAETQYF. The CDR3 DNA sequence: TGTGCCAGTAGTAATCCCGGAGGTGGGGCGGAGACCCAGTACTTC.

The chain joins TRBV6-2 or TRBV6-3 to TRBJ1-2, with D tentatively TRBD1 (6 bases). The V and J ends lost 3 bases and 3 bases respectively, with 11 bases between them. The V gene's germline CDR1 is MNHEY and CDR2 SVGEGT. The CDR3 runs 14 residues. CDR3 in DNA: TGTGCCAGCAGTTATATGACAGGCGACTATGGCTACACCTTC. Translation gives CASSYMTGDYGYTF.

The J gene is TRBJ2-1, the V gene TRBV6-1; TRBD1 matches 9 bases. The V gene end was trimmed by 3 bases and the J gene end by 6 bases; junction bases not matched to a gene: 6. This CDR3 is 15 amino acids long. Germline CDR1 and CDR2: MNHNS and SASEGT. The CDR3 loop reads CASSDPGTGRNEQFF. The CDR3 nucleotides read TGTGCCAGCAGTGACCCCGGGACAGGGCGCAATGAGCAGTTCTTC.

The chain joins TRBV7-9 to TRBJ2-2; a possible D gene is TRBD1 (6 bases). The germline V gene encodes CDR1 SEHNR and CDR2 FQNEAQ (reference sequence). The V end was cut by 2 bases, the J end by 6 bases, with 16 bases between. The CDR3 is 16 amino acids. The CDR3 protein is CASSLLNREWAGELFF. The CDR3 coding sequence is TGTGCCAGCAGCTTACTAAACAGGGAATGGGCCGGGGAGCTGTTTTTT.

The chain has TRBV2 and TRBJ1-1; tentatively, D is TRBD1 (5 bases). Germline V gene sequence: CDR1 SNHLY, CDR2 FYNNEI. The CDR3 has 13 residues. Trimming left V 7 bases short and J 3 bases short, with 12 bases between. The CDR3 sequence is CASTITGDTEAFF. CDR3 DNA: TGTGCCAGCACGATTACGGGGGACACTGAAGCTTTCTTT.

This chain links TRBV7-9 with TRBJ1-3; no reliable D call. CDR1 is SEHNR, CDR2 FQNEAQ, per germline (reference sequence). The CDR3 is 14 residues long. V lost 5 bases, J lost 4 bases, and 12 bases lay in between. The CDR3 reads CASSPSGNGNTIYF. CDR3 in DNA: TGTGCCAGCAGCCCCAGCGGGAACGGAAACACCATATATTTT.

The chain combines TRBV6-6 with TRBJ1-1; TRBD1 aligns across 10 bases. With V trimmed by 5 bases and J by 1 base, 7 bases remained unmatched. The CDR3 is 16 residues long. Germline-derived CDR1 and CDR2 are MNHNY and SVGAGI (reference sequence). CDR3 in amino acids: CASSLRDRGPNTEAFF. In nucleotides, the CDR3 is TGTGCCAGCAGTCTGCGAGACAGGGGGCCGAACACTGAAGCTTTCTTT.

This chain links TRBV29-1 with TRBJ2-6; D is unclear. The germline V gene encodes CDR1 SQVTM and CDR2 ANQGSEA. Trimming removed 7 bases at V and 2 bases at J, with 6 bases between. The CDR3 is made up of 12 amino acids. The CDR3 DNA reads TGCAGCGCAAACACTGGGGCCAACGTCCTGACTTTC. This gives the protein CSANTGANVLTF.

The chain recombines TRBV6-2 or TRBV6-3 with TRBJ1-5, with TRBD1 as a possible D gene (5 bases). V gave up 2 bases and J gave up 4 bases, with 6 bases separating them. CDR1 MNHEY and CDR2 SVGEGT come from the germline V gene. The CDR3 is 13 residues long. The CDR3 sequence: CASSYPGNQPQHF. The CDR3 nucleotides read TGTGCCAGCAGTTACCCAGGGAATCAGCCCCAGCATTTT.

The CDR3 sequence is CASSLTQAGNQPQHF. DNA for the CDR3: TGTGCCAGCAGTTTAACACAGGCGGGCAATCAGCCCCAGCATTTT. The rearrangement uses TRBV28 and TRBJ1-5; maybe TRBD1 (5 bases). V lost 2 bases and J lost 2, with 10 bases in between. Germline V lookup: CDR1 MDHEN, CDR2 SYDVKM. The CDR3 has 15 residues.

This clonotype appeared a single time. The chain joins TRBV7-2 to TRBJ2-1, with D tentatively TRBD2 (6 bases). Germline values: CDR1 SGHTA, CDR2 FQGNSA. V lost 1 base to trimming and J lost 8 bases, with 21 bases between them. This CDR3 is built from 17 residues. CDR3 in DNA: TGTGCCAGCAGCTTAGGAATGGTGGGAGGTGCTGCAGATGAGCAGTTCTTC. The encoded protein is CASSLGMVGGAADEQFF.

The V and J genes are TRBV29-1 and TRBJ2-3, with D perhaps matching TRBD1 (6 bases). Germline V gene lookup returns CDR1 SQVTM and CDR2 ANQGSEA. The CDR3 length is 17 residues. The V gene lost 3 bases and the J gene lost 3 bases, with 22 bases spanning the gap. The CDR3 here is CSVDPQEQGRSTDTQYF. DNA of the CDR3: TGCAGCGTTGACCCTCAAGAGCAGGGGAGAAGTACAGATACGCAGTATTTT.

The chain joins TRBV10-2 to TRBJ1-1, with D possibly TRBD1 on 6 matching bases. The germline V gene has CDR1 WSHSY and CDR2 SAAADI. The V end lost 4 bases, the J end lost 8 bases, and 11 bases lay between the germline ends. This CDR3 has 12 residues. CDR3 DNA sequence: TGCGCCAGCAGTGGCGACAGGACAGAAGCTTTCTTT. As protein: CASSGDRTEAFF.

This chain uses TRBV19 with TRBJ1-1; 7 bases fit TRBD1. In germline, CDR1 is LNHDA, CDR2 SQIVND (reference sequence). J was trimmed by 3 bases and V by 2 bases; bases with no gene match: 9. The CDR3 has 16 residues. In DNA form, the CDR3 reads TGTGCCAGTAGTATACGACGACAGGGTGTCTACACTGAAGCTTTCTTT. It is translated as CASSIRRQGVYTEAFF.

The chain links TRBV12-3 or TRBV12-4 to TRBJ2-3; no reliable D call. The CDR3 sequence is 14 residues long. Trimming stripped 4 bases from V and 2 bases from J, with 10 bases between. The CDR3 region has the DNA TGTGCCAGCAGTTCCGCCGGCTTCACAGATACGCAGTATTTT. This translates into CASSSAGFTDTQYF.

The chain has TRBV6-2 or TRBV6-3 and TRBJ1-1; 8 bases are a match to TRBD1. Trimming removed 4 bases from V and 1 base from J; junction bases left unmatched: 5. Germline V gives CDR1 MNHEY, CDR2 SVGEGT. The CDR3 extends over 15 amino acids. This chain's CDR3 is CASSLLTGANTEAFF. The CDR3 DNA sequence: TGTGCCAGCAGTTTGCTGACAGGGGCGAACACTGAAGCTTTCTTT.

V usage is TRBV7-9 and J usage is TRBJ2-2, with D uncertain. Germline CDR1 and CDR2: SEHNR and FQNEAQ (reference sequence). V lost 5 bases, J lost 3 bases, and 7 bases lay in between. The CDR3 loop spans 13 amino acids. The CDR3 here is CASSPVYTGELFF. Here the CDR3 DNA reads TGTGCCAGCAGCCCCGTCTACACCGGGGAGCTGTTTTTT.

CDR3 in DNA: TGTGCCAGCAGCCGAGGGGTATCAGGAAACACCATATATTTT. Translated: CASSRGVSGNTIYF. V gene TRBV7-8 combines with J gene TRBJ1-3; TRBD1 is a possible D gene (5 bases). V was trimmed by 5 bases and J by 4 bases, leaving 12 bases between them. Germline-derived CDR1 and CDR2 are SGHVS and FQNEAQ. The length of the CDR3 is 14 residues.

The CDR3 loop is CASSDRDRVYEQYF. CDR3 DNA sequence: TGTGCCAGTAGTGACCGGGACAGGGTCTACGAGCAGTACTTC. V and J are TRBV19 and TRBJ2-7; 9 nucleotides align to TRBD1. The germline V gene encodes CDR1 LNHDA and CDR2 SQIVND (reference sequence). Unmatched junction bases numbered 5, after V lost 5 bases and J lost 3 bases. This CDR3 has 14 amino acids.

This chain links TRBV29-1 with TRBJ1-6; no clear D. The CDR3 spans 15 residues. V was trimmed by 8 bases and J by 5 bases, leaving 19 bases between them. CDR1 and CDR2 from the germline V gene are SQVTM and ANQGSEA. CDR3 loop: CSPQAKRIDNSPLHF. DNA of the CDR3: TGCAGCCCACAAGCAAAAAGAATAGATAATTCACCCCTCCACTTT.

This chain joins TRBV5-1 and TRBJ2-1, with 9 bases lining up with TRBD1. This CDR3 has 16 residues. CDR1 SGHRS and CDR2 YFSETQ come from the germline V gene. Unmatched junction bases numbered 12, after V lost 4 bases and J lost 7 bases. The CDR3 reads CASSPEGTGRSNEQFF. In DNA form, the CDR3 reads TGCGCCAGCAGCCCGGAAGGGACAGGGAGGTCAAATGAGCAGTTCTTC. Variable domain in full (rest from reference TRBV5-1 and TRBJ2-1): KAGVTQTPRYLIKTRGQQVTLSCSPISGHRSVSWYQQTPGQGLQFLFEYFSETQRNKGNFPGRFSGRQFSNSRSEMNVSTLELGDSALYLCASSPEGTGRSNEQFFGPGTRLTVL.

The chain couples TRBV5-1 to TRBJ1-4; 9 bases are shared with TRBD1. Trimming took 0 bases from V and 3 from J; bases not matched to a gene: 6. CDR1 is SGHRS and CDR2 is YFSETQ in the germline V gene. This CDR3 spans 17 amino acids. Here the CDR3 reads CASSLDGTGTANEKLFF. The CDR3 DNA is TGCGCCAGCAGCTTGGACGGGACAGGGACAGCTAATGAAAAACTGTTTTTT.

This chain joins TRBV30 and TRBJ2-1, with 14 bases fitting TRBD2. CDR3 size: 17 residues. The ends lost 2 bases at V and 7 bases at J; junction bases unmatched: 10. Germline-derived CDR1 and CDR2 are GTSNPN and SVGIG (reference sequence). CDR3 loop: CAWSNPGTSGSMNEQFF. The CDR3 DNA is TGTGCCTGGAGTAACCCCGGGACTAGCGGGAGTATGAATGAGCAGTTCTTC.

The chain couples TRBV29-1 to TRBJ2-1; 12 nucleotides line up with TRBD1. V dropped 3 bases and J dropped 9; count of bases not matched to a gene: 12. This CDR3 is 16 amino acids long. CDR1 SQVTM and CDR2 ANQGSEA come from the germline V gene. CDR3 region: CSVERPGQGAAPEQFF. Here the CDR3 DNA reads TGCAGCGTTGAGAGACCGGGACAGGGGGCAGCGCCTGAGCAGTTCTTC.